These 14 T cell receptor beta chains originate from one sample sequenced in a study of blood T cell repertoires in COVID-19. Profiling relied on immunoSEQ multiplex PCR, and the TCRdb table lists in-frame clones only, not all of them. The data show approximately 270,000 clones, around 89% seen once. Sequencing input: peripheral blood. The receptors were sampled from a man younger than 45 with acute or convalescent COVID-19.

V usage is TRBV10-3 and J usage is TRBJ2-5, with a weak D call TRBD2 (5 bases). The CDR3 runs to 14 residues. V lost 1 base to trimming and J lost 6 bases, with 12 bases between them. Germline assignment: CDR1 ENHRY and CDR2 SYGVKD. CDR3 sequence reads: CAISELSGGQTQYF. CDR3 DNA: TGTGCCATCAGTGAGTTGAGCGGAGGTCAGACCCAGTACTTC.

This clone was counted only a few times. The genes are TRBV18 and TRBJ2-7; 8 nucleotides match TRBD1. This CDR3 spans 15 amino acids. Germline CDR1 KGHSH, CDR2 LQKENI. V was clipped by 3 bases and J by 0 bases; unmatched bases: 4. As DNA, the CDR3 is TGTGCCAGCTCACCCTTGGACAGGGCCTCCTACGAGCAGTACTTC. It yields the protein CASSPLDRASYEQYF.

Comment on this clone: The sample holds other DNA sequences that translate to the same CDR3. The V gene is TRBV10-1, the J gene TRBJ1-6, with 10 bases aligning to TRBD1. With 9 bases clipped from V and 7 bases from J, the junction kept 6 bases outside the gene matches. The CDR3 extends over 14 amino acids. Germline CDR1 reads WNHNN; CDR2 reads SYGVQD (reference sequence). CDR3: CASSRDRGNSPLHF. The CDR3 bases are TGCGCCAGTTCCCGGGACAGGGGAAATTCACCCCTCCACTTT.

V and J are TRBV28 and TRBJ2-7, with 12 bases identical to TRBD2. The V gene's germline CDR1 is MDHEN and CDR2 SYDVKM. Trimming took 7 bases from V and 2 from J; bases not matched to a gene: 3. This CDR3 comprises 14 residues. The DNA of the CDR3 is TGTGCCAGCAAAGGACTAGCGGGGACCTACGAGCAGTACTTC. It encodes CASKGLAGTYEQYF. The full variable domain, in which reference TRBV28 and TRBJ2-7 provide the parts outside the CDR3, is DVKVTQSSRYLVKRTGEKVFLECVQDMDHENMFWYRQDPGLGLRLIYFSYDVKMKEKGDIPEGYSVSREKKERFSLILESASTNQTSMYLCASKGLAGTYEQYFGPGTRLTVT.

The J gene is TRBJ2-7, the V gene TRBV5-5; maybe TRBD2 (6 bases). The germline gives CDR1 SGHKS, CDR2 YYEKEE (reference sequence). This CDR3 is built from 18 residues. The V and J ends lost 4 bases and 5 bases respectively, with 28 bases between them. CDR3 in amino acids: CASSPAPLFPGLSHEQYF. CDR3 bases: TGTGCCAGCAGCCCAGCCCCTCTCTTTCCGGGACTCAGCCACGAGCAGTACTTC.

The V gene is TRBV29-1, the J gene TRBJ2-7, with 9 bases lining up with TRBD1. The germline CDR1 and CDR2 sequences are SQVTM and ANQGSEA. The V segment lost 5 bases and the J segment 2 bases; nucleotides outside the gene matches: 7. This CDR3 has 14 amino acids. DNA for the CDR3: TGCAGCGTTTCCACCGGGACAGGGACCTACGAGCAGTACTTC. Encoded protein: CSVSTGTGTYEQYF.

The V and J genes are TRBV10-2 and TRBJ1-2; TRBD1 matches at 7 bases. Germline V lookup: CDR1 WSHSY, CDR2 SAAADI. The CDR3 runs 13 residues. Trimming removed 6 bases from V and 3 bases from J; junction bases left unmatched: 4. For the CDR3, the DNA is TGCGCCAGCAGCCGACAGGGAGACTATGGCTACACCTTC. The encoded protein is CASSRQGDYGYTF.

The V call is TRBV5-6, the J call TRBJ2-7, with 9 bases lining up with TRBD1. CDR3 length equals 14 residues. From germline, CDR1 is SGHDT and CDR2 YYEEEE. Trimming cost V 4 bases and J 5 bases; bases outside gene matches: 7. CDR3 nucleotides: TGTGCCAGCAGCCCCCCGGGACAGGGCCACGAGCAGTACTTC. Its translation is CASSPPGQGHEQYF.

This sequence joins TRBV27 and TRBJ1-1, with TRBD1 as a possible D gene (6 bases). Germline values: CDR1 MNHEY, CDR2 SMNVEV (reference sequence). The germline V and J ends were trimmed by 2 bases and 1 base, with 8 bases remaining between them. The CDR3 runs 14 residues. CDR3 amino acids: CASSLVTGNTEAFF. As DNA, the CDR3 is TGTGCCAGCAGTTTAGTGACAGGGAACACTGAAGCTTTCTTT.

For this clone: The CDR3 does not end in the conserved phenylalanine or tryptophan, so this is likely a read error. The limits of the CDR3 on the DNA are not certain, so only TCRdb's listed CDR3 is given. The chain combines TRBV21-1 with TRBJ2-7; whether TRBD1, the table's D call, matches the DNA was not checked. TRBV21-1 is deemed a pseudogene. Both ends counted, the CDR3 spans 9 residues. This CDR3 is CASSKSPRQ.

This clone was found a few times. The chain's CDR3 is CASSPRGLAGGYNEQFF. The CDR3 DNA sequence: TGTGCCAGCAGCCCTAGAGGACTAGCGGGGGGTTACAATGAGCAGTTCTTC. V gene TRBV7-9 combines with J gene TRBJ2-1, with 14 bases lining up with TRBD2. V trimming: 5 bases; J trimming: 4 bases; junction bases outside the gene matches: 7. The germline gives CDR1 SEHNR, CDR2 FQNEAQ (reference sequence). This CDR3 has 17 amino acids.

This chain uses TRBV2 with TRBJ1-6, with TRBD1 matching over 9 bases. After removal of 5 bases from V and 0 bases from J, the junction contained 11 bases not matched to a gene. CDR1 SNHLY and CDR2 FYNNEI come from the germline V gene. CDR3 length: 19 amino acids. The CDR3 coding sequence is TGTGCCAGCAGTCTTACAGGGGGCGTCGGGTACTCCTATAATTCACCCCTCCACTTT. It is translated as CASSLTGGVGYSYNSPLHF.

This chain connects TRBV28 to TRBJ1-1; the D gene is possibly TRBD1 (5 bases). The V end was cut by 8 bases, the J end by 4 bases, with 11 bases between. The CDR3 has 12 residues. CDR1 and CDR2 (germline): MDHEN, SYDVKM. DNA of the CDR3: TGTGCCAGCCGGGGGACGGGCACTGAAGCTTTCTTT. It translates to CASRGTGTEAFF.

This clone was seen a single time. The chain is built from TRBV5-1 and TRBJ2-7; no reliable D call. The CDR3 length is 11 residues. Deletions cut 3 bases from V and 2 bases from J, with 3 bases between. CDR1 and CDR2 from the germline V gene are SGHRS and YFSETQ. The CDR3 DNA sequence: TGCGCCAGCAGCTCGGCCTACGAGCAGTACTTC. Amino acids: CASSSAYEQYF.